A single sample gave rise to the 28 T cell receptor beta chains below, sequenced in a study of regulatory T cells in long-lasting Graves disease. Time point given: newly diagnosed GD, antithyroid drugs for less than 3 months. PBMC RNA served as the TCR library source. Arm-PCR with iRepertoire HTBI primers amplified the CDR3 regions for these TCR beta libraries. TCRdb reprocessed the multiplex PCR reads via MiXCR and lists one record per CDR3 protein. The sample comprises approximately 390,000 distinct CDR3 sequences, about 16% of which are singletons, and around 20% rests with the top ten. These same data were also listed under a study on T cells in Graves' hyperthyroidism and ophthalmopathy.

The sample here was peripheral blood mononuclear cells (PBMCs), taken at new diagnosis, from a patient treated with antithyroid drugs. The source of these receptors is a woman aged 18-29 years with Graves disease.

This chain links TRBV20-1 with TRBJ2-1, with D perhaps matching TRBD2 (5 bases). CDR1 and CDR2 from the germline V gene are DFQATT and SNEGSKA (reference sequence). The V gene lost 0 bases and the J gene lost 5 bases, with 11 bases spanning the gap. The CDR3 has 14 residues. DNA for the CDR3: TGCAGTGCTAGAGACGCTAGCAACCACAATGAGCAGTTCTTC. Translation: CSARDASNHNEQFF.

Details on this clonotype: Being one base from a much bigger clone, this may be a read error. The rearrangement joins TRBV2 to TRBJ2-4, with 7 bases aligning to TRBD1. The CDR3 is 14 residues long. V shed 6 bases and J 1 base; nucleotides not matched to a gene: 3. The germline CDR1 and CDR2 sequences are SNHLY and FYNNEI. The CDR3 coding sequence is TGTGCCAGCAGGACCAGGGGGGCCAAAAACATTCAGTACTTC. This encodes CASRTRGAKNIQYF.

This clonotype was picked up one time. The chain employs TRBV3-1 and TRBJ2-7; D is uncertain. Trimming took 0 bases from V and 2 from J, leaving 5 bases between them. The CDR3 loop spans 13 amino acids. Germline-derived CDR1 and CDR2 are LGHDT and YNNKEL (reference sequence). The CDR3 protein is CASSQEYTYEQYF. CDR3 in DNA: TGTGCCAGCAGCCAAGAGTACACCTACGAGCAGTACTTC.

This clonotype was seen at least ten times. This chain uses TRBV11-2 with TRBJ2-2, with 10 nucleotides matching TRBD2. The CDR3 loop spans 18 amino acids. V trimming: 4 bases; J trimming: 4 bases; junction bases outside the gene matches: 12. Germline loops: CDR1 SGHAT, CDR2 FQNNGV. The CDR3 reads CASSWASGRGGGTGELFF. DNA of the CDR3: TGTGCCAGCAGCTGGGCTAGCGGGAGAGGTGGGGGCACCGGGGAGCTGTTTTTT.

The sample holds a few counts of this clonotype. Because the CDR3 is missing its conserved closing phenylalanine or tryptophan, this is likely a read error. The CDR3 reads CSALGLAASYNEQFL. In nucleotides, the CDR3 is TGCAGTGCCCTAGGACTAGCGGCGTCCTACAATGAGCAGTTCCTC. The chain links TRBV20-1 to TRBJ2-1, with 10 bases matching TRBD2. J gave up 1 base and V 6 bases, and 6 bases lay outside the gene matches. The germline CDR1 and CDR2 sequences are DFQATT and SNEGSKA (reference sequence). This CDR3 comprises 15 residues.

The V call is TRBV15, the J call TRBJ1-2; 8 bases agree with TRBD1. Germline values: CDR1 LNHNV, CDR2 YYDKDF (reference sequence). With V trimmed by 6 bases and J by 3 bases, 6 bases remained unmatched. The CDR3 length is 14 residues. The CDR3 protein is CATRGMTGDYGYTF. The CDR3 DNA reads TGTGCCACCAGGGGGATGACAGGGGACTATGGCTACACCTTC.

The table lists this clonotype with many counts. The rearrangement uses TRBV4-1 and TRBJ2-7; a weak D match, TRBD1 (5 bases). The germline V gene encodes CDR1 MGHRA and CDR2 YSYEKL. The V and J ends lost 0 bases and 4 bases respectively, with 7 bases between them. This CDR3 has 13 residues. CDR3 loop: CASSQDKGYEQYF. The CDR3 nucleotides are TGCGCCAGCAGCCAAGATAAGGGGTACGAGCAGTACTTC.

V usage is TRBV6-9 and J usage is TRBJ1-1; D perhaps matches TRBD1 (6 bases). This CDR3 is 16 amino acids long. The germline CDR1 and CDR2 sequences are MNHGY and SVAAGI. Trimming pared 4 bases from V and 0 bases from J, leaving 15 bases between. The CDR3 DNA reads TGTGCCAGCAGTTCACGGACAGAAGAGATGAACACTGAAGCTTTCTTT. It specifies CASSSRTEEMNTEAFF.

At least ten counts were recorded for this clonotype. The V and J genes are TRBV12-5 and TRBJ2-1, with 14 bases lining up with TRBD2. CDR1 and CDR2 (germline): LGHNT, FRNRAP. V shed 4 bases and J 4 bases; nucleotides not matched to a gene: 3. The CDR3 is 16 residues long. The CDR3 bases are TGTGCTAGTGGTTGGGGACTAGCGGGAGTGTACAATGAGCAGTTCTTC. This gives the protein CASGWGLAGVYNEQFF.

This clonotype showed up just a few times. The J gene is TRBJ2-7, the V gene TRBV5-6, with a tentative D call TRBD1 (6 bases). This CDR3 comprises 15 residues. V lost 3 bases to trimming and J lost 4 bases, with 17 bases between them. CDR1 and CDR2 from the germline V gene are SGHDT and YYEEEE. The CDR3 is CASSSRPGHSYEQYF. The CDR3, as DNA: TGTGCCAGCAGCTCAAGACCGGGACACAGTTACGAGCAGTACTTC.

This clonotype was recorded at least ten times. V gene TRBV12-3 or TRBV12-4 combines with J gene TRBJ2-3, with a weak D call TRBD2 (5 bases). The ends were cut back, 3 bases at V and 3 bases at J, with 7 bases in the middle. This CDR3 has 13 residues. CDR3 nucleotides: TGTGCCAGCAGTTTCGGGGTAACAGATACGCAGTATTTT. This sequence encodes CASSFGVTDTQYF.

This clonotype has only a few counts. The chain has TRBV11-2 and TRBJ2-7, with 7 bases fitting TRBD2. This CDR3 is built from 16 residues. The V segment lost 5 bases and the J segment 6 bases; nucleotides outside the gene matches: 16. Germline V gene sequence: CDR1 SGHAT, CDR2 FQNNGV. The CDR3, as DNA: TGTGCCAGCAGCGCGCACCCGGGACTACACCCGCTCGAGCAGTACTTC. Encoded protein: CASSAHPGLHPLEQYF. Drawing the rest from reference TRBV11-2 and TRBJ2-7, the complete variable domain is EAGVAQSPRYKIIEKRQSVAFWCNPISGHATLYWYQQILGQGPKLLIQFQNNGVVDDSQLPKDRFSAERLKGVDSTLKIQPAKLEDSAVYLCASSAHPGLHPLEQYFGPGTRLTVT.

This clonotype was detected only a few times. The rearrangement links TRBV14 to TRBJ2-1, with 7 bases fitting TRBD2. CDR1 and CDR2 (germline): SGHDN, FVKESK. CDR3 length: 14 amino acids. V gave up 1 base and J gave up 10 bases; unmatched junction bases: 7. CDR3 in amino acids: CASSQVTSVGEQFF. The CDR3 DNA follows: TGTGCCAGCAGCCAAGTCACTAGCGTAGGGGAGCAGTTCTTC.

This clonotype was counted many times. In DNA form, the CDR3 reads TGTGCCAGCAGCCACTCGGTTGAGACCCAGTACTTC. It encodes CASSHSVETQYF. J is TRBJ2-5 and V is TRBV3-1, with D unresolved. Deletions cut 3 bases from V and 5 bases from J, with 7 bases between. From germline, CDR1 is LGHDT and CDR2 YNNKEL (reference sequence). This CDR3 region has 12 residues.

This clonotype was observed many times. The chain couples TRBV7-6 to TRBJ2-1; D tentatively reads TRBD1 or TRBD2 (5 bases each). Deletions cut 0 bases from V and 2 bases from J, with 8 bases between. The CDR3 spans 15 residues. Germline assignment: CDR1 SGHVS and CDR2 FNYEAQ. The DNA for the CDR3 is TGTGCCAGCAGCTTAGCCGTGGGGGCCTACAATGAGCAGTTCTTC. Its protein product is CASSLAVGAYNEQFF.

This clonotype has a count of ten or more. This rearrangement joins TRBV20-1 to TRBJ2-7; 8 positions agree with TRBD2. Germline assignment: CDR1 DFQATT and CDR2 SNEGSKA (reference sequence). V trimming: 6 bases; J trimming: 4 bases; junction bases outside the gene matches: 14. This CDR3 spans 15 amino acids. The DNA of the CDR3 is TGCAGTGCCAACTCCCCCGGGACTAGTCCTTACGAGCAGTACTTC. It encodes CSANSPGTSPYEQYF.

This clonotype was counted many times. The genes are TRBV27 and TRBJ2-1, with D perhaps TRBD2 (5 bases). The germline gives CDR1 MNHEY, CDR2 SMNVEV (reference sequence). With 5 bases removed from V and 8 bases from J, the gap between germline ends came to 13 bases. The CDR3 has 13 residues. The CDR3 loop reads CASSLAPHDEQFF. The CDR3 DNA sequence: TGTGCCAGCAGTCTAGCCCCACACGATGAGCAGTTCTTC.

This clonotype was counted at least ten times. The chain joins TRBV5-1 to TRBJ2-1; TRBD2 matches at 13 bases. The CDR3 has 18 residues. Germline V CDR1 and CDR2: SGHRS, YFSETQ. V lost 0 bases, J lost 6 bases, and 9 bases stayed unmatched. The CDR3 protein is CASSLVPGLAGVPNEQFF. The CDR3 DNA follows: TGCGCCAGCAGCTTGGTCCCCGGACTAGCGGGAGTCCCCAATGAGCAGTTCTTC.

In this sample, this clonotype turned up many times. The CDR3 DNA sequence: TGTGCCAGCGCCCGGGGCTATGGCTACACCTTC. Amino acid sequence: CASARGYGYTF. V gene TRBV28 combines with J gene TRBJ1-2; D uncertain. The CDR3 runs to 11 residues. Germline V gene sequence: CDR1 MDHEN, CDR2 SYDVKM. V was shortened by 8 bases and J by 4 bases, with 8 bases between the two germline ends.

Turning to this clonotype: A read error likely explains this, since a far larger clone differs by one base. The V and J genes are TRBV11-2 and TRBJ2-5, with unresolved D. This CDR3 comprises 13 residues. Deletions cut 1 base from V and 11 bases from J, with 14 bases between. The germline V gene has CDR1 SGHAT and CDR2 FQNNGV. The CDR3 sequence: CASSLAAYNEQYF. CDR3 DNA sequence: TGTGCCAGCAGCTTAGCAGCCTACAATGAGCAGTACTTC.

CDR3 sequence (DNA): TGTGCCAGCAGGACAGGGTTGAGTCAGCCCCAGCATTTT. It translates to CASRTGLSQPQHF. The rearrangement links TRBV6-1 to TRBJ1-5, with 7 bases aligning to TRBD1. With 6 bases clipped from V and 6 bases from J, the junction kept 5 bases outside the gene matches. This CDR3 contains 13 residues. CDR1 MNHNS and CDR2 SASEGT come from the germline V gene.

This clonotype appeared many times. The chain is built from TRBV20-1 and TRBJ1-1, with a tentative D call TRBD1 (5 bases). Trimming removed 8 bases from V and 6 bases from J, with 13 bases in between. CDR1 and CDR2 (germline): DFQATT, SNEGSKA (reference sequence). This CDR3 region has 11 residues. The CDR3 DNA reads TGCAGTCCGCGAGGGGAGGCTGAAGCTTTCTTT. Translating it yields CSPRGEAEAFF.

This clonotype was detected ten times or more. This chain links TRBV6-2 or TRBV6-3 with TRBJ2-1; 8 nucleotides align to TRBD2. The germline V gene encodes CDR1 MNHEY and CDR2 SVGEGT. V lost 6 bases and J lost 1; bases outside the gene matches: 5. This CDR3 comprises 15 residues. CDR3 sequence: CASSPAGESYNEQFF. CDR3 in DNA: TGTGCCAGCAGCCCAGCGGGAGAGTCCTACAATGAGCAGTTCTTC.

The J gene is TRBJ1-1, the V gene TRBV5-1; D may be TRBD1 (5 bases). The CDR3 consists of 15 residues. In germline, CDR1 is SGHRS, CDR2 YFSETQ. Trimming shortened V by 3 bases and J by 1 base, and 13 bases separated the two germline ends. CDR3: CASSSPAGKNTEAFF. The CDR3, as DNA: TGCGCCAGCAGCTCACCGGCAGGGAAGAACACTGAAGCTTTCTTT.

Remarks on this clonotype: One junction end does not reproduce the germline sequence, and a read error may be involved. The J gene is TRBJ1-6, the V gene TRBV7-2; 9 bases are a match to TRBD1. This CDR3 region has 16 residues. Germline CDR1 SGHTA, CDR2 FQGNSA. CDR3 protein: CVSSLSVGTGTSPLHF. CDR3 DNA sequence: TGTGTCAGCAGCTTATCCGTTGGGACAGGGACTTCACCCCTCCACTTT.

This clonotype was counted at least ten times. The genes are TRBV2 and TRBJ2-1; D is perhaps TRBD2 (5 bases). The CDR3 extends over 14 amino acids. V was shortened by 8 bases and J by 6 bases, with 17 bases between the two germline ends. Germline CDR1 reads SNHLY; CDR2 reads FYNNEI. This chain's CDR3 is CASSYGLAANEQFF. The DNA of the CDR3 is TGTGCCAGCTCTTACGGGCTAGCTGCCAATGAGCAGTTCTTC.

The V call is TRBV11-3, the J call TRBJ2-7; TRBD1 aligns across 7 bases. The germline V gene encodes CDR1 SGHNT and CDR2 YENEEA. This CDR3 is built from 15 residues. Trimming took 3 bases from V and 4 from J; bases not matched to a gene: 9. CDR3 bases: TGTGCCAGCAGCTTCGACAGGGCTCGGAAGTACGAGCAGTACTTC. Translating gives CASSFDRARKYEQYF.

The sample holds many counts of this clonotype. The chain combines TRBV20-1 with TRBJ2-3, with 9 bases fitting TRBD1. Germline values: CDR1 DFQATT, CDR2 SNEGSKA (reference sequence). CDR3 length: 20 residues. V trimming: 5 bases; J trimming: 1 base; junction bases outside the gene matches: 22. CDR3 in amino acids: CSAGTGRFGGPARGTDTQYF. The CDR3 DNA sequence: TGCAGTGCTGGGACAGGGAGGTTCGGGGGTCCCGCCCGGGGCACAGATACGCAGTATTTT.